A selection of T cell receptor beta chains follows, all from one sample in a study of regulatory T cells in long-lasting Graves disease. TCRdb re-analysed the multiplex PCR reads in MiXCR, keeping a single row per CDR3 protein. In the table there are fewer than 400,000 distinct CDR3 sequences, less than 25% of which are singletons. The specimen was peripheral blood mononuclear cells (PBMCs), collected when the disease was refractory, from a patient treated with antithyroid drugs. All receptors come from a female donor with Graves disease. CDR3s include the opening cysteine and the closing phenylalanine or tryptophan. The D gene is left open where the match is weak. Clone sizes are given selectively: once, few, many, or a class where the clone is expanded.

D gene	J gene	V gene	clone size	CDR3 DNA	CDR3 protein
TRBD1	TRBJ2-4	TRBV6-1	few	TGTGCCAGCAGCGACCCGGGACAGGGGATAGCCAAAAACATTCAGTACTTC	CASSDPGQGIAKNIQYF
NA	TRBJ2-5	TRBV11-2	many	TGTGCCAGCAGCCCTTACCCCAGCGACGAAGAGACCCAGTACTTC	CASSPYPSDEETQYF
TRBD2	TRBJ2-2	TRBV12-5	NA	TGTGCTAGCGGGACTATTATCACCGGGGAGCTGTTTTTT	CASGTIITGELFF
NA	TRBJ1-1	TRBV6-2/TRBV6-3	NA	TGTGCCAGCAGAGGGCCCGCGACCAATCGGATGACTGAAGCTTTCTTT	CASRGPATNRMTEAFF
NA	TRBJ1-5	TRBV24-1	NA	TGTGCCACCAGTGATTTGCTGCTGGAGGGACGATGCAATCAGCCCCAGCATTTT	CATSDLLLEGRCNQPQHF
TRBD2	TRBJ2-2	TRBV13	NA	TGTGCCAGCAGCCCCCCTAGCGGGAGTGGGACCGGGGAGCTGTTTTTT	CASSPPSGSGTGELFF
NA	TRBJ1-1	TRBV28	many	TGTGCCAGCATCCCGGAGGCTTTCTTT	CASIPEAFF
NA	TRBJ2-7	TRBV6-1	few	TGTGCCAGCAGCCCCCTTCAGGACCACGAGCAGTACTTC	CASSPLQDHEQYF
NA	TRBJ1-1	TRBV7-9	few	TGTGCCAGCAGCGAGTCGGGACAAGCAAACACTGAAGCTTTCTTT	CASSESGQANTEAFF
TRBD2	TRBJ2-5	TRBV12-3/TRBV12-4	many	TGTGCCAGCAGTTTTGGGACTAGCGAGACCCAGTACTTC	CASSFGTSETQYF
NA	TRBJ2-5	TRBV11-2	many	TGTGCCAGCAGGAGAGTAGGGGTTCGGCGGGAAGAGACCCAGTACTTC	CASRRVGVRREETQYF
NA	TRBJ2-2	TRBV11-2	few	TGTGCCAGCAGCTTAGAGGTCGCCGGGGAGCTGTTTTTT	CASSLEVAGELFF
TRBD2	TRBJ2-7	TRBV5-1	once	TGCGCCAGCAGCTTGGTTTCCGGGGGGGACCCCGAGCAGTACTTC	CASSLVSGGDPEQYF
NA	TRBJ1-1	TRBV7-6	NA	TGTGCCAGCAGCTTAGGTCCCCAAATTACAGGGGAAGCTTTCTTT	CASSLGPQITGEAFF
NA	TRBJ2-5	TRBV7-9	many	TGTGCCAGCAGCTTAGATCTGACAGTATTTGCCCAGTACTTC	CASSLDLTVFAQYF
TRBD2	TRBJ2-3	TRBV2	NA	TGTGCCAAAAATGAACCACTAGCGAGGAAGAGCACAGATACGCAGTATTTT	CAKNEPLARKSTDTQYF
NA	TRBJ1-1	TRBV2	many	TGTGCCAGCAGTGAGGGGAGGAACACTGAAGCTTTCTTT	CASSEGRNTEAFF
NA	TRBJ1-1	TRBV11-2	few	TGTGCCAGCAGCTTAGATGCTCTTCTGAACACTGAAGCTTTCTTT	CASSLDALLNTEAFF
TRBD2	TRBJ2-1	TRBV11-2	NA	TGTGCCAGCAGCCGCGGGACTAGCGCCGATTATGAGCAGTTCTTC	CASSRGTSADYEQFF
NA	TRBJ1-1	TRBV5-4	NA	TGTGCCAGCAGTGTATGGGGGCTAGAAGCTTTCTTT	CASSVWGLEAFF
TRBD2	TRBJ2-7	TRBV6-5	few	TGTGCCAGCAGTTCGATTAGCGGGTTACTGAACGAGCAGTACTTC	CASSSISGLLNEQYF
NA	TRBJ1-1	TRBV7-9	many	TGTGCCAGCAGCTTAGGGTACAGGGAAGCTTTCTTT	CASSLGYREAFF
NA	TRBJ1-5	TRBV27	few	TGTGCCAGCGGGGGGGGGAGAGGGCAGCCCCAGCATTTT	CASGGGRGQPQHF
TRBD1	TRBJ2-2	TRBV20-1	many	TGCAGTGCTAGAGACAGGGGGCGCACGGGGGAGCTGTTTTTT	CSARDRGRTGELFF
TRBD2	TRBJ2-1	TRBV6-5	few	TGTGCCAGCAGTTACCCTAGCGGGAGGGCCAATGAGCAGTTCTTC	CASSYPSGRANEQFF
NA	TRBJ1-1	TRBV11-3	NA	TGTGCCAGCAGCCACGGTGCGGAGTCGGCTGAAGCTTTCTTT	CASSHGAESAEAFF
NA	TRBJ1-1	TRBV28	many	TGTGCCAGCAGTTTACCATCTAGACCCAACACTGAAGCTTTCTTT	CASSLPSRPNTEAFF
TRBD1	TRBJ1-1	TRBV12-3/TRBV12-4	few	TGTGCCAGCAGTTTTCTGGGACAGGGCACTGAAGCTTTCTTT	CASSFLGQGTEAFF
NA	TRBJ2-7	TRBV10-1	many	TGCGCCAGCAGTACCGGGACGGACGCCTACGAGCAGTACTTC	CASSTGTDAYEQYF
NA	TRBJ1-1	TRBV18	many	TGTGCCAGCTCACCTGCAGCCGGGTATGAAGCTTTCTTT	CASSPAAGYEAFF
NA	TRBJ2-3	TRBV28	NA	TGTGCCAGCAGTTTATGGGGACCTACAGATACGCAGTATTTT	CASSLWGPTDTQYF
TRBD1	TRBJ2-5	TRBV10-3	NA	TGTGCCATCAGGGGACAGAACCAAGAGACCCAGTACTTC	CAIRGQNQETQYF
NA	TRBJ2-7	TRBV2	many	TGTGCCAGCAGTTACCAGGGCTACGAGCAGTACTTC	CASSYQGYEQYF
NA	TRBJ1-2	TRBV12-3/TRBV12-4	many	TGTGCCAGCAGTTTCGGGACCGCTTTCGGGGGCTACACCTTC	CASSFGTAFGGYTF
NA	TRBJ1-1	TRBV12-3/TRBV12-4	many	TGTGCCAGCAGTTACAACAGGGATTTAGCTGAAGCTTTCTTT	CASSYNRDLAEAFF
TRBD1	TRBJ2-7	TRBV7-9	NA	TGTGCCAGCAGCGCGGGACAGGGGTTAAAAAACGAGCAGTACTTC	CASSAGQGLKNEQYF
TRBD1	TRBJ1-1	TRBV19	NA	TGTGCCAGTAATCCGTGGGGACAGAAGAACACTGAAGCTTTCTTT	CASNPWGQKNTEAFF
NA	TRBJ2-2	TRBV7-9	few	TGTGCCAGCAGGACGGACAGCTTGAACACCGGGGAGCTGTTTTTT	CASRTDSLNTGELFF
NA	TRBJ2-5	TRBV6-1	NA	TGTGCCAGCGAGGCAGGGGACGAGAGAACCCAGTACTTC	CASEAGDERTQYF
NA	TRBJ2-4	TRBV12-3/TRBV12-4	NA	TGTGCCGGCAGTTCTGGGGCACTAGCCAAAAACATTCAGTACTTC	CAGSSGALAKNIQYF
NA	TRBJ2-2	TRBV28	many	TGTGCCAGCAGTTTCGGAGGATCCTCGGCCGGGGAGCTGTTTTTT	CASSFGGSSAGELFF
NA	TRBJ1-1	TRBV19	few	TGTGCCAGTAAGTCTGGGGCCCTCGGGAACACTGAAGCTTTCTTT	CASKSGALGNTEAFF
TRBD2	TRBJ2-2	TRBV7-9	many	TGTGCCAGCAGCCTAGCGGTCCCGGGAGTCGGGGAGCTGTTTTTT	CASSLAVPGVGELFF
NA	TRBJ1-5	TRBV12-5	NA	TGTGCTAGTGGCCCCCCGGGACCGACGGTTCAGCCCCAGCATTTT	CASGPPGPTVQPQHF
TRBD2	TRBJ2-7	TRBV7-3	NA	TGTGCCAGCAGCCTCCTAGCGGGAGACAACGAGCAGTACTTC	CASSLLAGDNEQYF
TRBD1	TRBJ2-3	TRBV6-1	NA	TGTGCCAGCAGGATGTCCGGGGACAGGGGGCGATATACGCAGTATTTT	CASRMSGDRGRYTQYF
TRBD1	TRBJ1-5	TRBV19	few	TGTGCCAGTAGTATCGGCAGGGGGGATCAGCCCCAGCATTTT	CASSIGRGDQPQHF
NA	TRBJ1-4	TRBV12-3/TRBV12-4	many	TGTGCCAGCAGTTTTGGGCCAACTAATGAAAAACTGTTTTTT	CASSFGPTNEKLFF
NA	TRBJ2-5	TRBV4-1	few	TGCGCCAGCAGCCAAGATAACGCAGCCCAAGAGACCCAGTACTTC	CASSQDNAAQETQYF
TRBD1	TRBJ2-2	TRBV2	many	TGTGCCAGCAGTAGGGACAGCAGCACCGGGGAGCTGTTTTTT	CASSRDSSTGELFF
TRBD2	TRBJ2-5	TRBV7-9	NA	TGTGCCAGCAGCCTCCAAGCGGGAGGATGGGAGACCCAGTACTTC	CASSLQAGGWETQYF
NA	TRBJ2-2	TRBV20-1	NA	TGCAGTGCTAGTAGACGGTTCCGGCGGGGGAACACCGGGGAGCTGTTTTTT	CSASRRFRRGNTGELFF
NA	TRBJ1-1	TRBV9	many	TGTGCCAGCAGCGTAGTTAGTGTTGGGGACACTGAAGCTTTCTTT	CASSVVSVGDTEAFF